This TCR beta chain was sequenced for a study of T cells after posttransplantation cyclophosphamide. Profiling relied on immunoSEQ multiplex PCR, and the TCRdb table lists in-frame clones only, not all of them. The sample yields around 6,000 clones, 70% to 85% seen once. The CDR3 runs 14 residues. Per the germline V gene, CDR1 is SGHDT and CDR2 is YYEEEE. Treatment was busulfan-fludarabine conditioning, a marrow graft, and cyclophosphamide on days +3 and +4. Comments on this clone: Sequence at one end of the junction differs from germline and may be a read error. This sample also contains other DNA sequences that code for the same CDR3.

This clonotype was obtained from a male patient aged 45-60 years who received an allogeneic stem cell transplant from a related donor and was CMV-positive. The T cells may come from the graft donor. V usage is TRBV5-6 and J usage is TRBJ2-3; TRBD1 agrees at 7 bases. The specimen was CD4+ T cells sorted from blood, collected roughly 350 days after allogeneic stem cell transplant with posttransplant cyclophosphamide. The CDR3 DNA reads as TGCGCCAGCAGCCTAGGGACAGAAACAGATACGCAGTATTTT. Its protein product is CASSLGTETDTQYF.